The rows below give T cell receptor beta chains drawn from one sample of a study of neurological immune-mediated disorders. One entry per CDR3 protein results from TCRdb running MiXCR on the 5' RACE reads. Here the sample spans tens of thousands of distinct CDR3 sequences, 4.5% being singletons. The sequenced sample was PBMCs. The origin of the receptors is a man in his thirties or forties with multiple sclerosis. Each CDR3 is given with its conserved first and last residue. A D gene is named only where the DNA matches it firmly. Clone size is not always given. Where it is, it says once, few, many or a class for expanded clones.

v_gene,abundance,j_gene,d_gene,CDR3aa,CDR3nt
TRBV20-1,many,TRBJ1-2,NA,CSATGARDRHYGYTF,TGCAGTGCTACGGGAGCGAGGGATCGGCACTATGGCTACACCTTC
TRBV15,NA,TRBJ1-4,NA,CATGVSGEKLFF,TGTGCCACCGGGGTATCCGGTGAAAAACTGTTTTTT
TRBV3-1,many,TRBJ1-1,NA,CASSQESARITEAFF,TGTGCCAGCAGCCAAGAGTCCGCACGGATCACTGAAGCTTTCTTT
TRBV2,many,TRBJ1-1,NA,CASSEGGSEAFF,TGTGCCAGCAGTGAGGGGGGAAGCGAAGCTTTCTTT
TRBV10-3,many,TRBJ2-3,TRBD2,CAIGQRGTVSTDTQYF,TGTGCCATCGGCCAGCGGGGTACCGTTAGCACAGATACGCAGTATTTT
TRBV24-1,many,TRBJ2-5,TRBD1,CATSARPGTGSFETQYF,TGTGCCACCAGTGCCCGACCCGGGACAGGCAGTTTTGAGACCCAGTACTTC
TRBV9,many,TRBJ1-1,NA,CASSPIRMAEAFF,TGTGCCAGCAGCCCAATTCGGATGGCTGAAGCTTTCTTT
TRBV7-9,many,TRBJ1-1,NA,CASSPLRGGNTEAFF,TGTGCCAGCAGCCCCCTAAGAGGGGGGAACACTGAAGCTTTCTTT
TRBV24-1,many,TRBJ2-7,NA,CATSDSRGSYEQYF,TGTGCCACCAGTGATTCCAGGGGATCCTACGAGCAGTACTTC
TRBV7-2,many,TRBJ2-1,NA,CASSLQGGRTYNEQFF,TGTGCCAGCAGCTTACAGGGCGGCAGAACCTACAATGAGCAGTTCTTC
TRBV29-1,many,TRBJ1-1,NA,CSVWEGLRAFF,TGCAGCGTCTGGGAGGGGCTCAGGGCTTTCTTT
TRBV5-1,many,TRBJ2-5,NA,CASSFGTPGTETQYF,TGCGCCAGCAGCTTTGGGACCCCAGGGACAGAGACCCAGTACTTC
TRBV6-5,NA,TRBJ1-4,TRBD1,CASKNRGFNEKLFF,TGTGCCAGCAAAAACAGGGGCTTTAATGAAAAACTGTTTTTT
TRBV27,many,TRBJ2-1,NA,CASSTAKTGNNEQFF,TGTGCCAGCAGTACCGCCAAAACAGGGAACAATGAGCAGTTCTTC
TRBV6-6,many,TRBJ1-6,TRBD1,CASSPQGAVSPLHF,TGTGCCAGCAGCCCACAGGGGGCGGTTTCACCCCTCCACTTT
TRBV29-1,many,TRBJ1-1,NA,CSVGVGRNTEAFF,TGCAGCGTTGGGGTGGGGAGGAACACTGAAGCTTTCTTT
TRBV20-1,many,TRBJ2-3,NA,CSARTADTQYF,TGCAGTGCCCGGACTGCGGATACGCAGTATTTT
TRBV7-2,many,TRBJ1-2,TRBD1,CASSPQGAAYGYTF,TGTGCCAGCAGCCCTCAGGGGGCTGCCTATGGCTACACCTTC
TRBV5-1,few,TRBJ2-1,NA,CASRPISSYNEQFF,TGCGCCAGTCGGCCCATTAGCTCCTACAATGAGCAGTTCTTC
TRBV6-1,many,TRBJ1-2,TRBD1,CASRGTGIYGYTF,TGTGCCAGCAGGGGGACAGGCATCTATGGCTACACCTTC
TRBV20-1,few,TRBJ2-6,NA,CSARTASGANVLTF,TGCAGTGCTAGGACGGCCTCTGGGGCCAACGTCCTGACTTTC
TRBV20-1,few,TRBJ1-2,NA,CSARRAGSSYGYTF,TGCAGTGCTAGAAGGGCAGGCAGTAGCTATGGCTACACCTTC
TRBV15,many,TRBJ1-1,NA,CATSRAGGTEAFF,TGTGCCACCAGCAGAGCGGGGGGCACTGAAGCTTTCTTT
TRBV20-1,NA,TRBJ1-4,NA,CSARDQRQGDEKLFF,TGCAGTGCTAGAGATCAACGGCAGGGAGATGAAAAACTGTTTTTT
TRBV20-1,many,TRBJ1-1,NA,CSARLPGVAEAFF,TGCAGTGCTAGACTCCCGGGCGTTGCTGAAGCTTTCTTT
TRBV2,many,TRBJ2-6,TRBD1,CASSTSRDRSGANVLTF,TGTGCCAGCAGTACGTCCCGGGACAGGTCTGGGGCCAACGTCCTGACTTTC
TRBV10-3,few,TRBJ1-2,NA,CAISVGSPYGYTF,TGTGCCATCAGTGTAGGATCCCCCTATGGCTACACCTTC
TRBV20-1,NA,TRBJ2-3,TRBD2,CSARTSGGRGDTQYF,TGCAGTGCTAGAACTAGCGGGGGCCGGGGAGATACGCAGTATTTT
TRBV5-1,many,TRBJ1-1,NA,CASSWGDTEAFF,TGCGCCAGCAGCTGGGGAGACACTGAAGCTTTCTTT
TRBV10-3,many,TRBJ1-2,NA,CAISRQEAANYGYTF,TGTGCCATCAGTAGACAGGAGGCAGCTAACTATGGCTACACCTTC
TRBV10-3,NA,TRBJ1-5,NA,CAIGGRNNQPQHF,TGTGCCATCGGAGGTAGGAACAATCAGCCCCAGCATTTT
TRBV9,many,TRBJ2-1,NA,CASSPRGRVDLDEQFF,TGTGCCAGCAGCCCGAGGGGCAGGGTCGATCTGGATGAGCAGTTCTTC
TRBV3-1,many,TRBJ1-2,TRBD1,CASTRGGLYGYTF,TGTGCCAGCACCAGGGGGGGGCTTTATGGCTACACCTTC
TRBV5-1,many,TRBJ2-5,NA,CASRPTVNGQETQYF,TGCGCCAGCAGGCCCACCGTCAACGGGCAAGAGACCCAGTACTTC
TRBV5-1,many,TRBJ2-7,TRBD2,CASSLTRGGHDEQYF,TGCGCCAGCAGCCTAACACGGGGGGGCCATGACGAGCAGTACTTC
TRBV7-3,many,TRBJ2-2,TRBD1,CASSYGQGAGELFF,TGTGCCAGCAGCTACGGACAGGGCGCCGGGGAGCTGTTTTTT
TRBV5-1,few,TRBJ1-4,TRBD1,CASSGGQARSNEKLFF,TGCGCCAGCAGCGGGGGACAGGCCCGGTCAAATGAAAAACTGTTTTTT
TRBV5-1,many,TRBJ1-1,NA,CASSEGQNTEAFF,TGCGCCAGCAGCGAAGGACAGAACACTGAAGCTTTCTTT
TRBV10-3,many,TRBJ1-2,NA,CAISNPGQGHNYGYTF,TGTGCCATCAGTAACCCCGGGCAGGGGCATAACTATGGCTACACCTTC
TRBV3-1,few,TRBJ2-3,TRBD2,CASSQERTSGGTRTDTQYF,TGTGCCAGCAGCCAAGAGCGTACTAGCGGGGGGACTCGCACAGATACGCAGTATTTT
TRBV5-5,NA,TRBJ1-1,NA,CASSPPTWMNTEAFF,TGTGCCAGCAGCCCGCCGACCTGGATGAACACTGAAGCTTTCTTT
TRBV29-1,many,TRBJ2-2,NA,CSVAWLKNTGELFF,TGCAGCGTTGCATGGTTAAAGAACACCGGGGAGCTGTTTTTT
TRBV6-5,few,TRBJ1-6,NA,CASSYTLSGNSPLNF,TGTGCCAGCAGTTACACCCTTTCAGGGAATTCACCCCTCAACTTT
TRBV5-6,many,TRBJ1-1,NA,CASSLVGESEAFF,TGTGCCAGCAGCTTGGTAGGGGAGTCTGAAGCTTTCTTT
TRBV10-3,many,TRBJ1-5,NA,CAISETGQGNQPQHF,TGTGCCATCAGTGAAACCGGGCAGGGGAATCAGCCCCAGCATTTT
TRBV2,many,TRBJ2-2,NA,CASREDTGELFF,TGTGCCAGCAGAGAGGACACCGGGGAGCTGTTTTTT
TRBV10-1,few,TRBJ1-2,NA,CASSDGAYGYTF,TGCGCCAGCAGTGACGGGGCCTATGGCTACACCTTC
TRBV5-1,NA,TRBJ1-1,NA,CASNQRSMNTEAFF,TGCGCCAGCAATCAGAGGTCTATGAACACTGAAGCTTTCTTT
TRBV3-1,NA,TRBJ2-2,TRBD2,CASSPGTSGGSANTGELFF,TGTGCCAGCAGCCCTGGGACTAGCGGGGGGTCCGCGAACACCGGGGAGCTGTTTTTT
TRBV5-1,many,TRBJ1-2,TRBD1,CASSAGQTGAGYTF,TGCGCCAGCAGCGCGGGACAGACAGGGGCTGGCTACACCTTC
TRBV2,many,TRBJ1-2,NA,CASSEAGLAAGYTF,TGTGCCAGCAGTGAAGCGGGGTTAGCTGCAGGCTACACCTTC
TRBV11-1,many,TRBJ1-2,NA,CASSVGPSGYGYTF,TGTGCCAGCAGCGTGGGACCGTCAGGCTATGGCTACACCTTC